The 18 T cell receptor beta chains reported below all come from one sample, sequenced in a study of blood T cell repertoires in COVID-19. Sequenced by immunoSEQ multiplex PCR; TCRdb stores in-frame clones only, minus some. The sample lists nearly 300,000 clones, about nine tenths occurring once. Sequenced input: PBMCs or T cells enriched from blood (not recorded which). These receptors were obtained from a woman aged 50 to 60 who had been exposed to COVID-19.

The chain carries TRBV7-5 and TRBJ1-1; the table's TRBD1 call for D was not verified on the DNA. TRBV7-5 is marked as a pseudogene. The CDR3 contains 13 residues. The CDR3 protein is CARSLGQGSEAFF. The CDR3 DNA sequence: TGTGCCAGAAGCTTAGGTCAGGGATCTGAAGCTTTCTTT.

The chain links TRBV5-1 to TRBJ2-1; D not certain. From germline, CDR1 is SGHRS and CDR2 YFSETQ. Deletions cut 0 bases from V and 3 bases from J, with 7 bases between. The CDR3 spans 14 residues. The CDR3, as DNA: TGCGCCAGCAGCTTGGCAGGAATCTACAATGAGCAGTTCTTC. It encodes CASSLAGIYNEQFF.

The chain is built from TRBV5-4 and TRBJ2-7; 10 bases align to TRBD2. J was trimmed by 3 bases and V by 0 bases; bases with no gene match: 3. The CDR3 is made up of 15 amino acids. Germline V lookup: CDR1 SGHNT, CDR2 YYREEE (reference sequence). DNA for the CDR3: TGTGCCAGCAGCTTGGCAGGACTAGCGGACTACGAGCAGTACTTC. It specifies CASSLAGLADYEQYF.

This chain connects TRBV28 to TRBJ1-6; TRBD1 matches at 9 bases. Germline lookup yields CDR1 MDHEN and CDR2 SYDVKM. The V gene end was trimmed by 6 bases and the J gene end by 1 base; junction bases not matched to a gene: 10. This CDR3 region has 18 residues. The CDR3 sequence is CASSYNRGRGSYNSPLHF. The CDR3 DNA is TGTGCCAGCAGCTACAACAGGGGGCGAGGGTCCTATAATTCACCCCTCCACTTT.

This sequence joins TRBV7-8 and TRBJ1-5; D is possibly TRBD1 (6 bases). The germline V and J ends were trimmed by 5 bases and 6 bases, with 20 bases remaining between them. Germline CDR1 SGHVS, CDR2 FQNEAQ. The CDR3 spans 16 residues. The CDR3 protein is CASSLQWTVTRQPQHF. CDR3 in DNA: TGTGCCAGCAGCCTCCAATGGACAGTCACTCGTCAGCCCCAGCATTTT.

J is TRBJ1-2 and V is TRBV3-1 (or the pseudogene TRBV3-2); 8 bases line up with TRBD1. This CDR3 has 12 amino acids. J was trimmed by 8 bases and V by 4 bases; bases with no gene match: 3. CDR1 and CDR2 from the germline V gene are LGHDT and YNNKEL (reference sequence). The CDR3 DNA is TGTGCCAGCAGCCGGACAGGGCAGGGCTACACCTTC. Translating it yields CASSRTGQGYTF.

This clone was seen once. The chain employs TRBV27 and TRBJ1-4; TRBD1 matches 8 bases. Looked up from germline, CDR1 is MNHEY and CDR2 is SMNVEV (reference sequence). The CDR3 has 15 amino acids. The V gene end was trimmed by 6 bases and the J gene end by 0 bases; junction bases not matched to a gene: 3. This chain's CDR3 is CASRRQGTTNEKLFF. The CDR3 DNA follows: TGTGCCAGCAGACGACAGGGGACAACTAATGAAAAACTGTTTTTT.

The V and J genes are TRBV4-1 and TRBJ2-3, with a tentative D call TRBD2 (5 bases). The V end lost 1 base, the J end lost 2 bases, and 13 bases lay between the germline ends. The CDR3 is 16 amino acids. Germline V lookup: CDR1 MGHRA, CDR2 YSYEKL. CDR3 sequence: CASSQGMERNTDTQYF. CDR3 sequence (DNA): TGCGCCAGCAGCCAAGGTATGGAGCGGAACACAGATACGCAGTATTTT.

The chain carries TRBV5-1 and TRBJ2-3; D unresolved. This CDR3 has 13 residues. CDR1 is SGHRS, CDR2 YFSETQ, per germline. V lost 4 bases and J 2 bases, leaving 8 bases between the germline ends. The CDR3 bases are TGCGCCAGCAGCGCTCTAAACACAGATACGCAGTATTTT. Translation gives CASSALNTDTQYF. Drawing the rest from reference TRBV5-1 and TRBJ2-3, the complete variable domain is KAGVTQTPRYLIKTRGQQVTLSCSPISGHRSVSWYQQTPGQGLQFLFEYFSETQRNKGNFPGRFSGRQFSNSRSEMNVSTLELGDSALYLCASSALNTDTQYFGPGTRLTVL.

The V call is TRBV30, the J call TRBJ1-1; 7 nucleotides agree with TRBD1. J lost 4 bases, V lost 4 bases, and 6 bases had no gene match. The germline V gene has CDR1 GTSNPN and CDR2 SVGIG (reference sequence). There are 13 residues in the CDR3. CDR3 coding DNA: TGTGCCTGGAACGCGGCAGGGGGCACTGAAGCTTTCTTT. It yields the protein CAWNAAGGTEAFF.

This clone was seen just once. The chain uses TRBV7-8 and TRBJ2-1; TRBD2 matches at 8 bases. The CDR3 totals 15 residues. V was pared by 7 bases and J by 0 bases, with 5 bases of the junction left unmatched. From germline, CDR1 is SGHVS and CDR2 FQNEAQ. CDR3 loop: CASNPGGGSYNEQFF. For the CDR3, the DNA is TGTGCCAGCAACCCCGGGGGGGGCTCCTACAATGAGCAGTTCTTC. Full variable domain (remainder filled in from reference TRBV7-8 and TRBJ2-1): GAGVSQSPRYKVAKRGQDVALRCDPISGHVSLFWYQQALGQGPEFLTYFQNEAQLDKSGLPSDRFFAERPEGSVSTLKIQRTQQEDSAVYLCASNPGGGSYNEQFFGPGTRLTVL.

The CDR3 bases are TGTGCCAGCTCACCAGGACACTCGAATCAGCCCCAGCATTTT. Its translation: CASSPGHSNQPQHF. The chain has TRBV18 and TRBJ1-5; possible D gene TRBD1, 5 bases. Trimming took 2 bases from V and 4 from J, leaving 9 bases between them. This CDR3 has 14 amino acids. Germline CDR1 and CDR2: KGHSH and LQKENI.

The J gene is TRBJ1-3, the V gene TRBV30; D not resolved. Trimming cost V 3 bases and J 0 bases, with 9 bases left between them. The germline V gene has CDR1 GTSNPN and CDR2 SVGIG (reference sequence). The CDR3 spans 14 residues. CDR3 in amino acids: CAWRPLVSGNTIYF. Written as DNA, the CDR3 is TGTGCCTGGAGGCCTCTAGTCTCTGGAAACACCATATATTTT. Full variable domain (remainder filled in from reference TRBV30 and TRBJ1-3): SQTIHQWPATLVQPVGSPLSLECTVEGTSNPNLYWYRQAAGRGLQLLFYSVGIGQISSEVPQNLSASRPQDRQFILSSKKLLLSDSGFYLCAWRPLVSGNTIYFGEGSWLTVV.

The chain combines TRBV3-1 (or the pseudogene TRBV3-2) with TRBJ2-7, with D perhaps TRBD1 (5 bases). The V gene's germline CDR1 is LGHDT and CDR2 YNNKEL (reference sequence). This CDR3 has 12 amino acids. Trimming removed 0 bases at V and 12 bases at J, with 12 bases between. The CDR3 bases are TGTGCCAGCAGCCAAGATTGGGGCGGATTGTACTTC. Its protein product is CASSQDWGGLYF.

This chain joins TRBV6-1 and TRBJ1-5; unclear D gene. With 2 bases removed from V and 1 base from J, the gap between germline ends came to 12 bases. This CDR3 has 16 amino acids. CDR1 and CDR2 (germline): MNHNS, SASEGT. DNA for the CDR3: TGTGCCAGCAGTGAAAGACTCTCCGGGAGCAATCAGCCCCAGCATTTT. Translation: CASSERLSGSNQPQHF.

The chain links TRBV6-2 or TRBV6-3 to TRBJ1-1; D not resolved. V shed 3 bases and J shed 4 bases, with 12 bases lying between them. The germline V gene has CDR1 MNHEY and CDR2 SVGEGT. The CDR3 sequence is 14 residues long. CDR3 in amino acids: CASSYERGITEAFF. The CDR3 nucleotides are TGTGCCAGCAGTTATGAACGGGGAATCACTGAAGCTTTCTTT.

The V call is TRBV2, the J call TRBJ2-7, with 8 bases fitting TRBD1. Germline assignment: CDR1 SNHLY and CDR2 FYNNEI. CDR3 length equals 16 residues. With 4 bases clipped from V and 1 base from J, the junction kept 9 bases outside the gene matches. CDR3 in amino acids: CASSAQTGVLSYEQYF. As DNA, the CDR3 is TGTGCCAGCAGTGCCCAGACAGGGGTCTTATCCTACGAGCAGTACTTC.

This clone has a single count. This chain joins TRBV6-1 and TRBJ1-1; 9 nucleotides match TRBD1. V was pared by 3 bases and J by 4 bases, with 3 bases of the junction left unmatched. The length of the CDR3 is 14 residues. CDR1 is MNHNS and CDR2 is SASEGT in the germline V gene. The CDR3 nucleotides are TGTGCCAGCAGTGAGACAGGGGGAATCACTGAAGCTTTCTTT. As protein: CASSETGGITEAFF.